What follows are 25 T cell receptor beta chains derived from one specimen sequenced in a study of cytomegalovirus exposure and HLA in healthy donors. The PCR employed 60 Vbeta primers together with 13 Jbeta primers. TCRdb keeps only in-frame clones here, not all; method: immunoSEQ multiplex PCR. The repertoire has about 170,000 clones, 81% of them found once; the top ten carry just under 5%. Source material: PBMCs. The receptor source for this set is a woman younger than 30 in good health and CMV-seropositive.

The chain has TRBV28 and TRBJ2-3; no reliable D call. The CDR3 is made up of 14 amino acids. The germline V and J ends were trimmed by 6 bases and 1 base, with 11 bases remaining between them. Germline-derived CDR1 and CDR2 are MDHEN and SYDVKM. The CDR3 reads CASRQYYGTDTQYF. Written as DNA, the CDR3 is TGTGCCAGCAGACAATACTACGGCACAGATACGCAGTATTTT. Combining the CDR3 with reference TRBV28 and TRBJ2-3 gives the whole variable domain DVKVTQSSRYLVKRTGEKVFLECVQDMDHENMFWYRQDPGLGLRLIYFSYDVKMKEKGDIPEGYSVSREKKERFSLILESASTNQTSMYLCASRQYYGTDTQYFGPGTRLTVL.

V gene TRBV6-1 combines with J gene TRBJ1-2, with D unclear. CDR3 size: 14 residues. With 6 bases removed from V and 0 bases from J, the gap between germline ends came to 11 bases. CDR1 is MNHNS and CDR2 is SASEGT in the germline V gene. The CDR3 loop reads CASSLSGSNYGYTF. CDR3 DNA: TGTGCCAGCAGCCTTTCGGGATCTAACTATGGCTACACCTTC.

The chain links TRBV5-8 to TRBJ1-1; D is uncertain. Trimming shortened V by 0 bases and J by 1 base, and 4 bases separated the two germline ends. This CDR3 is built from 13 residues. Germline V gives CDR1 SGHTS, CDR2 YDEGEE. CDR3 nucleotide sequence: TGTGCCAGCAGCTTGGAGAGGAACACTGAAGCTTTCTTT. Protein: CASSLERNTEAFF.

This clone was seen only once. The rearrangement links TRBV6-6 to TRBJ2-5, with a weak D call TRBD2 (6 bases). Germline V gives CDR1 MNHNY, CDR2 SVGAGI (reference sequence). The CDR3 totals 14 residues. Deletions cut 6 bases from V and 4 bases from J, with 15 bases between. CDR3 coding DNA: TGTGCCAGCAGCCCCTCGCTCGGGGGAGAGACCCAGTACTTC. Residues: CASSPSLGGETQYF.

This sequence joins TRBV2 and TRBJ2-6; 9 bases fit TRBD1. Trimming cost V 0 bases and J 1 base; bases outside gene matches: 4. Per germline, CDR1 SNHLY and CDR2 FYNNEI. This CDR3 is 18 amino acids long. The CDR3 sequence is CASSEAGQGSSGANVLTF. The CDR3 nucleotides read TGTGCCAGCAGTGAAGCGGGACAGGGAAGTTCTGGGGCCAACGTCCTGACTTTC.

The chain employs TRBV7-2 and TRBJ1-4; 8 bases fit TRBD1. J lost 6 bases, V lost 5 bases, and 8 bases had no gene match. This CDR3 contains 15 residues. Looked up from germline, CDR1 is SGHTA and CDR2 is FQGNSA. The CDR3 here is CASSTGQGADEKLFF. For the CDR3, the DNA is TGTGCCAGCAGCACAGGACAGGGAGCGGATGAAAAACTGTTTTTT.

The chain has TRBV5-1 and TRBJ2-5; D is unresolved. The CDR3 extends over 15 amino acids. The V gene lost 3 bases and the J gene lost 0 bases, with 12 bases spanning the gap. The germline CDR1 and CDR2 sequences are SGHRS and YFSETQ. DNA of the CDR3: TGCGCCAGCAGCTCGTTCCGCCAGAACCAAGAGACCCAGTACTTC. Residues: CASSSFRQNQETQYF.

The J gene is TRBJ2-7, the V gene TRBV2, with a weak D call TRBD2 (6 bases). V lost 6 bases and J lost 3, with 18 bases in between. The CDR3 contains 15 residues. CDR1 and CDR2 (germline): SNHLY, FYNNEI. This CDR3 is CASSPPPSAYYEQYF. Here the CDR3 DNA reads TGTGCCAGCAGCCCACCGCCTAGCGCTTACTACGAGCAGTACTTC.

The chain uses TRBV5-6 and TRBJ1-2; D gene uncertain. CDR1 is SGHDT, CDR2 YYEEEE, per germline. The V and J ends lost 6 bases and 2 bases respectively, with 8 bases between them. This CDR3 region has 12 residues. CDR3 loop: CASNTANYGYTF. CDR3 sequence (DNA): TGTGCCAGCAACACAGCCAACTATGGCTACACCTTC.

This chain joins TRBV5-1 and TRBJ2-3, with a possible D match to TRBD1 (6 bases). The CDR3 covers 15 residues. V lost 2 bases and J lost 0, with 10 bases in between. Germline CDR1 is SGHRS and CDR2 is YFSETQ. CDR3 in amino acids: CASSFDRSSTDTQYF. For the CDR3, the DNA is TGCGCCAGCAGCTTTGACAGGTCTAGCACAGATACGCAGTATTTT. Full variable domain (missing parts from reference TRBV5-1 and TRBJ2-3): KAGVTQTPRYLIKTRGQQVTLSCSPISGHRSVSWYQQTPGQGLQFLFEYFSETQRNKGNFPGRFSGRQFSNSRSEMNVSTLELGDSALYLCASSFDRSSTDTQYFGPGTRLTVL.

This clone was counted between two and nine times. The genes are TRBV7-9 and TRBJ2-3, with D perhaps TRBD2 (5 bases). The CDR3 runs to 14 residues. Germline CDR1 is SEHNR and CDR2 is FQNEAQ (reference sequence). V gave up 5 bases and J gave up 2 bases, with 11 bases separating them. This CDR3 is CASSKGVATDTQYF. The CDR3 DNA is TGTGCCAGCAGCAAGGGAGTGGCCACAGATACGCAGTATTTT.

The chain has TRBV7-2 and TRBJ2-1, with 7 bases aligning to TRBD1. This CDR3 contains 16 residues. Germline CDR1 and CDR2: SGHTA and FQGNSA. J gave up 3 bases and V 3 bases, and 8 bases lay outside the gene matches. The chain's CDR3 is CASSFQAGGIYNEQFF. The CDR3 region has the DNA TGTGCCAGCAGCTTTCAGGCAGGGGGTATCTACAATGAGCAGTTCTTC.

The CDR3 sequence: CASRAGQATDTQYF. CDR3 sequence (DNA): TGTGCCAGCAGAGCCGGACAGGCCACAGATACGCAGTATTTT. The chain links TRBV2 to TRBJ2-3; 7 bases are shared with TRBD1. This CDR3 is 14 amino acids long. The V segment lost 6 bases and the J segment 2 bases; nucleotides outside the gene matches: 5. CDR1 and CDR2 from the germline V gene are SNHLY and FYNNEI.

The chain carries TRBV30 and TRBJ2-5; TRBD1 agrees at 9 bases. The CDR3 runs to 14 residues. Germline values: CDR1 GTSNPN, CDR2 SVGIG (reference sequence). With 5 bases clipped from V and 5 bases from J, the junction kept 9 bases outside the gene matches. The CDR3 DNA is TGTGCCTGGGAACAGGGGGCGCGAGTGGAGACCCAGTACTTC. Amino acids: CAWEQGARVETQYF.

The chain links TRBV6-5 to TRBJ1-5, with D possibly TRBD1 on 5 matching bases. V lost 3 bases, J lost 9 bases, and 18 bases lay in between. CDR1 is MNHEY and CDR2 is SVGAGI in the germline V gene. The CDR3 sequence is 15 residues long. CDR3 DNA: TGTGCCAGCAGTTATGCGGGAAGGGGAAGGGGGCCCCAGCATTTT. Residues: CASSYAGRGRGPQHF.

This chain links TRBV6-1 with TRBJ2-2, with D maybe TRBD2 (6 bases). Trimming cost V 4 bases and J 5 bases, with 8 bases left between them. This CDR3 is built from 13 residues. Germline V CDR1 and CDR2: MNHNS, SASEGT. CDR3 in amino acids: CASSVGRTGELFF. The CDR3 DNA follows: TGTGCCAGCAGTGTTGGGAGGACCGGGGAGCTGTTTTTT.

The chain has TRBV4-3 and TRBJ2-5; 8 nucleotides line up with TRBD2. V lost 0 bases, J lost 5 bases, and 8 bases stayed unmatched. The CDR3 spans 16 residues. CDR1 LGHNA and CDR2 YSLEER come from the germline V gene. The CDR3 nucleotides are TGCGCCAGCAGCCAAGATTCGAGCGGGGGTAGGGAGACCCAGTACTTC. Amino acids: CASSQDSSGGRETQYF.

This clone was seen a handful of times. The chain couples TRBV4-2 to TRBJ1-1, with D tentatively TRBD1 (6 bases). CDR1 and CDR2 from the germline V gene are LGHNA and YNFKEQ. V lost 1 base, J lost 4 bases, and 13 bases lay in between. This CDR3 spans 15 amino acids. CDR3 residues: CASSQAPQGGTEAFF. The CDR3 nucleotides read TGTGCCAGCAGCCAAGCCCCCCAAGGGGGCACTGAAGCTTTCTTT.

CDR3 sequence: CASIDRGGAVEQYF. CDR3 DNA: TGTGCCAGCATAGACCGGGGAGGGGCCGTCGAGCAGTACTTC. V usage is TRBV5-8 and J usage is TRBJ2-7, with 7 bases that match TRBD2. The CDR3 totals 14 residues. The V gene end was trimmed by 6 bases and the J gene end by 6 bases; junction bases not matched to a gene: 12. Looked up from germline, CDR1 is SGHTS and CDR2 is YDEGEE.

The V gene is TRBV9, the J gene TRBJ2-4, with TRBD2 matching over 15 bases. The V gene end was trimmed by 3 bases and the J gene end by 0 bases; junction bases not matched to a gene: 1. From germline, CDR1 is SGDLS and CDR2 YYNGEE. The length of the CDR3 is 17 residues. The CDR3 DNA is TGTGCCAGCAGCGGGGGACTAGCGGGGGGAGCCAAAAACATTCAGTACTTC. Translating gives CASSGGLAGGAKNIQYF.

Written as DNA, the CDR3 is TGTGCCAGCAGCTACTCTTCGGTTGCCGGGGAGCTGTTTTTT. It yields the protein CASSYSSVAGELFF. The V and J genes are TRBV7-8 and TRBJ2-2; D unresolved. The CDR3 spans 14 residues. Germline V gene lookup returns CDR1 SGHVS and CDR2 FQNEAQ. Between the trimmed V and J ends, which lost 4 bases and 6 bases, there was a span of 12 bases. The variable domain in full, with the rest retrieved from reference TRBV7-8 and TRBJ2-2, is GAGVSQSPRYKVAKRGQDVALRCDPISGHVSLFWYQQALGQGPEFLTYFQNEAQLDKSGLPSDRFFAERPEGSVSTLKIQRTQQEDSAVYLCASSYSSVAGELFFGEGSRLTVL.

This clone has just a few counts. The chain combines TRBV7-9 with TRBJ2-7; possible D gene TRBD2, 5 bases. CDR1 SEHNR and CDR2 FQNEAQ come from the germline V gene (reference sequence). Trimming left V 5 bases short and J 3 bases short, with 17 bases between. The CDR3 length is 15 residues. Here the CDR3 DNA reads TGTGCCAGCAGCGAAGGGCTAGCTGCCAGCTACGAGCAGTACTTC. The encoded protein is CASSEGLAASYEQYF.

The chain combines TRBV7-8 with TRBJ2-5, with 7 nucleotides matching TRBD1. With 5 bases clipped from V and 2 bases from J, the junction kept 11 bases outside the gene matches. CDR3 length: 16 residues. Germline loops: CDR1 SGHVS, CDR2 FQNEAQ. In DNA, the CDR3 is TGTGCCAGCAGCCGCACAAGGGGACAGCCACAAGAGACCCAGTACTTC. It yields the protein CASSRTRGQPQETQYF.

The chain combines TRBV18 with TRBJ1-5; the match to TRBD1 covers 8 bases. The trim removed 4 bases at V and 5 bases at J, leaving 7 bases unmatched. The CDR3 is made up of 15 amino acids. CDR1 KGHSH and CDR2 LQKENI come from the germline V gene. CDR3 amino acids: CASSRGQVSDQPQHF. Written as DNA, the CDR3 is TGTGCCAGCTCACGGGGACAGGTATCGGATCAGCCCCAGCATTTT.

The rearrangement joins TRBV29-1 to TRBJ1-2; perhaps TRBD1 as D (6 bases). V dropped 7 bases and J dropped 4 bases, with 13 bases sitting between them. This CDR3 is built from 12 residues. Per the germline V gene, CDR1 is SQVTM and CDR2 is ANQGSEA. CDR3 nucleotides: TGCAGCGCCATAGGGACATCCTATGGCTACACCTTC. This codes for CSAIGTSYGYTF.